These 7 T cell receptor beta chains were all obtained from the same sample, sequenced in a study of cytomegalovirus exposure and HLA in healthy donors. Researchers ran the PCR with 60 Vbeta and 13 Jbeta primers. Assay: immunoSEQ multiplex PCR; the TCRdb copy retains only in-frame clones and omits some. The sample shows around 200,000 clones, about 75% of them seen only once. The specimen sequenced was PBMCs. These receptors all stem from a man between 18 and 35 years old in good health and CMV-seronegative.

The V call is TRBV29-1, the J call TRBJ2-7, with 7 bases that match TRBD1. Trimming cost V 7 bases and J 5 bases; bases outside gene matches: 14. CDR3 length: 14 residues. CDR1 and CDR2 (germline): SQVTM, ANQGSEA. The CDR3 reads CSARTGQTINEQYF. The CDR3 region has the DNA TGCAGCGCCCGGACGGGACAGACGATCAACGAGCAGTACTTC.

This chain connects TRBV9 to TRBJ2-1, with TRBD2 as a possible D gene (6 bases). This CDR3 has 12 amino acids. V lost 0 bases, J lost 10 bases, and 8 bases lay in between. Germline loops: CDR1 SGDLS, CDR2 YYNGEE. Written as DNA, the CDR3 is TGTGCCAGCAGCGTAGCGGGACTCGAGCAGTTCTTC. It specifies CASSVAGLEQFF.

The genes are TRBV4-1 and TRBJ2-1, with TRBD1 as a possible D gene (7 bases). The CDR3 is 16 amino acids. Germline-derived CDR1 and CDR2 are MGHRA and YSYEKL. V gave up 0 bases and J gave up 5 bases, with 14 bases separating them. The chain's CDR3 is CASSQEGGGTDNEQFF. CDR3 DNA: TGCGCCAGCAGCCAAGAAGGGGGCGGGACCGACAATGAGCAGTTCTTC.

CDR3 coding DNA: TGTGCCTGGAGTGTACGATGGGCGGGGAACCAAGAGACCCAGTACTTC. Amino acid sequence: CAWSVRWAGNQETQYF. This chain connects TRBV30 to TRBJ2-5; possibly TRBD2 for D (6 bases). The V and J ends lost 0 bases and 0 bases respectively, with 14 bases between them. Per the germline V gene, CDR1 is GTSNPN and CDR2 is SVGIG (reference sequence). The CDR3 is made up of 16 amino acids. Based on the CDR3 plus reference TRBV30 and TRBJ2-5, the full variable domain is SQTIHQWPATLVQPVGSPLSLECTVEGTSNPNLYWYRQAAGRGLQLLFYSVGIGQISSEVPQNLSASRPQDRQFILSSKKLLLSDSGFYLCAWSVRWAGNQETQYFGPGTRLLVL.

The rearrangement joins TRBV19 to TRBJ2-7; D is perhaps TRBD2 (6 bases). The CDR3 length is 17 residues. V lost 4 bases and J lost 2, with 21 bases in between. CDR1 LNHDA and CDR2 SQIVND come from the germline V gene (reference sequence). The CDR3: CASSKTRPLTGAYEQYF. For the CDR3, the DNA is TGTGCCAGTAGTAAGACACGTCCCCTAACGGGAGCCTACGAGCAGTACTTC.

The CDR3 protein is CASSFWYGESGDYGYTF. CDR3 bases: TGTGCCAGCAGTTTTTGGTATGGTGAATCAGGGGACTATGGCTACACCTTC. The chain combines TRBV28 with TRBJ1-2; D perhaps matches TRBD1 (6 bases). From germline, CDR1 is MDHEN and CDR2 SYDVKM. This CDR3 is built from 17 residues. Deletions cut 3 bases from V and 3 bases from J, with 20 bases between.

CDR3 DNA: TGTGCCAGCAGCTTAGGAGGGAGCACCGGGGAGCTGTTTTTT. Encoded protein: CASSLGGSTGELFF. V gene TRBV7-3 combines with J gene TRBJ2-2; TRBD2 is a possible D gene (6 bases). The CDR3 spans 14 residues. The V and J ends lost 2 bases and 4 bases respectively, with 8 bases between them. Germline-derived CDR1 and CDR2 are SGHTA and FQGTGA.